The present T cell receptor (beta chain) was sequenced within a study of blood T cell repertoires in COVID-19. Sequencing used immunoSEQ multiplex PCR; TCRdb keeps in-frame clones, though not all of them. The repertoire consists of about 110,000 clones, with about four fifths occurring once and the leading ten covering just over 4%. The CDR3 is made up of 14 amino acids. CDR1 is SGHNT, CDR2 YYREEE, per germline (reference sequence). V lost 4 bases, J lost 7 bases, and 7 bases stayed unmatched. This TCR derives from a woman aged 70-85 years with acute or convalescent COVID-19. The V and J genes are TRBV5-4 and TRBJ2-1, with 8 bases matching TRBD2. Source material: peripheral blood. The CDR3 DNA reads as TGTGCCAGCAGCGGGACTAGGGGTTGGAATGAGCAGTTCTTC. Amino acid sequence: CASSGTRGWNEQFF.